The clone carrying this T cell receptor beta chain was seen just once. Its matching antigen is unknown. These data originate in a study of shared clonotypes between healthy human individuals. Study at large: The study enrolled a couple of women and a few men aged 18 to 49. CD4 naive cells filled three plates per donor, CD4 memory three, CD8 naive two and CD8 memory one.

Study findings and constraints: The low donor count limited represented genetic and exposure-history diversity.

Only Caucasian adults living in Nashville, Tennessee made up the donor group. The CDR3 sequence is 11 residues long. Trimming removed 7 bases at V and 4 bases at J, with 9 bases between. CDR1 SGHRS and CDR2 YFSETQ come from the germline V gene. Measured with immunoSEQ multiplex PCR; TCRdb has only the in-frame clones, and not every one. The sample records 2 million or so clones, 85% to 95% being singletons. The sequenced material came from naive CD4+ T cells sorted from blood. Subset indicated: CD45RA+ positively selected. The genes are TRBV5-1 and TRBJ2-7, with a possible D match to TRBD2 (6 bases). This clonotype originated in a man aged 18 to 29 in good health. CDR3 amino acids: CASHAGYEQYF. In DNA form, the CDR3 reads TGCGCCAGCCACGCGGGGTACGAGCAGTACTTC.